Each of the 9 T cell receptor beta chains below was sequenced from the same sample in a study of blood T cell repertoires in COVID-19. Using immunoSEQ multiplex PCR, the repertoire was profiled, and TCRdb retains in-frame clones only, with some absent. The sample carries fewer than 250,000 clones, approximately 88% recorded once. The sequencing sample was made of PBMCs or T cells enriched from blood (not recorded which). All receptors derive from a young woman with acute COVID-19.

The chain uses TRBV5-6 and TRBJ1-1; D ambiguous. Per the germline V gene, CDR1 is SGHDT and CDR2 is YYEEEE. This CDR3 spans 15 amino acids. The V and J ends lost 0 bases and 1 base respectively, with 10 bases between them. The CDR3 DNA reads TGTGCCAGCAGCTTGGTGAGTTATGCGAACACTGAAGCTTTCTTT. This codes for CASSLVSYANTEAFF.

As to this clone: One end of the junction varies from germline; a read error may be responsible. The V gene is TRBV7-9, the J gene TRBJ1-1, with TRBD1 identical over 8 bases. CDR1 and CDR2 (germline): SEHNR, FQNEAQ (reference sequence). CDR3 length: 16 amino acids. The CDR3 is CASSLTPRTGNAEAFF. In DNA, the CDR3 is TGTGCCAGCAGCTTAACCCCTCGGACAGGGAACGCTGAAGCTTTCTTT.

The chain carries TRBV9 and TRBJ2-7; 8 bases are shared with TRBD1. The J segment lost 6 bases and the V segment lost 5 bases, leaving 7 bases of the junction unmatched. Germline V gene sequence: CDR1 SGDLS, CDR2 YYNGEE. This CDR3 comprises 13 residues. CDR3 sequence reads: CASSFGQGGEQYF. Here the CDR3 DNA reads TGTGCCAGCAGTTTCGGACAGGGCGGCGAGCAGTACTTC.

The genes are TRBV5-4 and TRBJ1-1; perhaps TRBD1 as D (6 bases). V was shortened by 4 bases and J by 1 base, with 11 bases between the two germline ends. CDR1 is SGHNT, CDR2 YYREEE, per germline (reference sequence). The CDR3 loop spans 14 amino acids. The CDR3 is CASSLPTGNTEAFF. In DNA, the CDR3 is TGTGCCAGCAGCCTCCCGACAGGGAACACTGAAGCTTTCTTT.

J is TRBJ1-1 and V is TRBV7-6, with 7 bases fitting TRBD1. Germline assignment: CDR1 SGHVS and CDR2 FNYEAQ. The CDR3 is 15 amino acids. Germline trimming cut 4 bases from V and 0 bases from J; bases unmatched to any gene: 5. The CDR3 DNA reads as TGTGCCAGCAGCTCCCGGACAGGAGTGAACACTGAAGCTTTCTTT. This sequence encodes CASSSRTGVNTEAFF.

This chain links TRBV7-9 with TRBJ1-2; no definite D call. There are 13 residues in the CDR3. In germline, CDR1 is SEHNR, CDR2 FQNEAQ (reference sequence). V dropped 0 bases and J dropped 4 bases, with 6 bases sitting between them. CDR3 DNA: TGTGCCAGCAGCTTAGCGAGTTTCTATGGCTACACCTTC. The encoded protein is CASSLASFYGYTF.

The chain combines TRBV7-9 with TRBJ1-5; weak D call: TRBD1 (5 bases). The CDR3 has 13 residues. Per germline, CDR1 SEHNR and CDR2 FQNEAQ (reference sequence). Trimming removed 8 bases at V and 6 bases at J, with 14 bases between. CDR3 in DNA: TGTGCCAGCCAGACAGAAGATTCTCAGCCCCAGCATTTT. It specifies CASQTEDSQPQHF. Full variable domain (remainder filled in from reference TRBV7-9 and TRBJ1-5): DTGVSQNPRHKITKRGQNVTFRCDPISEHNRLYWYRQTLGQGPEFLTYFQNEAQLEKSRLLSDRFSAERPKGSFSTLEIQRTEQGDSAMYLCASQTEDSQPQHFGDGTRLSIL.

The chain has TRBV11-2 and TRBJ1-1; 11 nucleotides agree with TRBD1. Germline CDR1 and CDR2: SGHAT and FQNNGV. The CDR3 runs 15 residues. J lost 4 bases, V lost 5 bases, and 6 bases had no gene match. CDR3 loop: CASSLLDRGLTEAFF. The CDR3 nucleotides read TGTGCCAGCAGCCTACTGGACAGGGGGCTCACTGAAGCTTTCTTT.

This chain joins TRBV27 and TRBJ1-1, with D perhaps TRBD1 (6 bases). Trimming stripped 5 bases from V and 1 base from J, with 11 bases between. The CDR3 has 14 amino acids. CDR1 is MNHEY, CDR2 SMNVEV, per germline (reference sequence). This chain's CDR3 is CASSMTGPNTEAFF. As DNA, the CDR3 is TGTGCCAGCAGTATGACAGGCCCGAACACTGAAGCTTTCTTT.